These 5 T cell receptor beta chains came from one sample sequenced in a study of cytomegalovirus exposure and HLA in healthy donors. The PCR made use of 60 Vbeta and 13 Jbeta primers. The assay was immunoSEQ multiplex PCR, and TCRdb's table has in-frame clones only and misses some. The profile shows around 50,000 clones, less than 75% of them singletons. The sequencing sample was made of PBMCs. The origin of the receptors is a woman between 50 and 59 years old in good health and CMV-seropositive.

Only a few counts were recorded for this clone. The V and J genes are TRBV6-1 and TRBJ2-1; D is unresolved. This CDR3 is built from 12 residues. Germline assignment: CDR1 MNHNS and CDR2 SASEGT. Trimming took off 3 bases at V and 11 bases at J, with 11 bases between the two ends. The CDR3 DNA reads as TGTGCCAGCAGTGAGTTTCTGGCCCAGCAGTTCTTC. Protein: CASSEFLAQQFF.

The J gene is TRBJ1-6, the V gene TRBV18, with a possible D match to TRBD1 (6 bases). This CDR3 spans 17 amino acids. From germline, CDR1 is KGHSH and CDR2 LQKENI. Trimming removed 3 bases from V and 8 bases from J, with 20 bases in between. The CDR3 region is CASSPSRGGGLDSPLHF. CDR3 DNA sequence: TGTGCCAGCTCACCCTCTAGGGGGGGAGGTCTTGATTCACCCCTCCACTTT.

This clone has a single count. The rearrangement links TRBV10-3 to TRBJ2-2; TRBD1 aligns across 7 bases. Germline values: CDR1 ENHRY, CDR2 SYGVKD. V lost 6 bases, J lost 2 bases, and 9 bases stayed unmatched. This CDR3 is 16 amino acids long. CDR3 protein: CAISALGGGNTGELFF. For the CDR3, the DNA is TGTGCCATCAGCGCCCTAGGGGGCGGCAACACCGGGGAGCTGTTTTTT.

The V gene is TRBV12-5, the J gene TRBJ1-1; D remains unclear. The CDR3 is 13 residues long. V dropped 1 base and J dropped 0 bases, with 3 bases sitting between them. The germline V gene encodes CDR1 LGHNT and CDR2 FRNRAP. CDR3 residues: CASGLAMNTEAFF. The CDR3 DNA follows: TGTGCTAGTGGTTTGGCAATGAACACTGAAGCTTTCTTT.

The rearrangement uses TRBV19 and TRBJ2-2, with 8 bases matching TRBD1. Germline V gives CDR1 LNHDA, CDR2 SQIVND (reference sequence). CDR3 length equals 14 residues. J lost 3 bases, V lost 10 bases, and 7 bases had no gene match. The CDR3 nucleotides read TGTGCCATTTTGGACAGGGCTCACACCGGGGAGCTGTTTTTT. Its protein product is CAILDRAHTGELFF.